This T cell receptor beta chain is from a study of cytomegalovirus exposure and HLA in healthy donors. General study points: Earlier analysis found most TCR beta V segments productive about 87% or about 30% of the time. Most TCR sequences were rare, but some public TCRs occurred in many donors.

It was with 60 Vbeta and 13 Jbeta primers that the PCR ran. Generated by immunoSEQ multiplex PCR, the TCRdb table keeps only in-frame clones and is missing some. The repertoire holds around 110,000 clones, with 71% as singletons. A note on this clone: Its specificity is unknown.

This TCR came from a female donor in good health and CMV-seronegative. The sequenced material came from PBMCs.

This CDR3 is CASSSLAGVYNEQFF. Here the CDR3 DNA reads TGTGCCAGCAGTTCCCTAGCGGGAGTTTACAATGAGCAGTTCTTC. The chain couples TRBV6-5 to TRBJ2-1, with 10 bases identical to TRBD2. Per the germline V gene, CDR1 is MNHEY and CDR2 is SVGAGI. V dropped 4 bases and J dropped 4; count of bases not matched to a gene: 4. The CDR3 is made up of 15 amino acids.